These 12 T cell receptor beta chains came from one sample sequenced in a study of PD-1 blockade in classical Hodgkin lymphoma. Relapses following autologous stem cell transplantation were seen in all patients, with brentuximab vedotin exposure varying. Clones were sequenced by immunoSEQ multiplex PCR, and TCRdb holds only the in-frame ones, with some missing. Found here are fewer than 45,000 clones, around 86% of them singletons; the top ten hold about 5.5%. Sample: peripheral blood mononuclear cells (PBMCs), taken before the second cycle of nivolumab. The receptors were sampled from a human donor with classical Hodgkin lymphoma.

This chain uses TRBV19 with TRBJ1-2; no reliable D call. Germline values: CDR1 LNHDA, CDR2 SQIVND (reference sequence). The CDR3 covers 16 residues. V was shortened by 7 bases and J by 8 bases, with 26 bases between the two germline ends. The CDR3 reads CASTTMSGSGGRGYTF. For the CDR3, the DNA is TGTGCCAGTACGACGATGTCCGGATCTGGCGGACGAGGCTACACCTTC.

The gene calls are TRBV2 and TRBJ2-7; 9 nucleotides agree with TRBD2. The CDR3 contains 13 residues. The V gene end was trimmed by 8 bases and the J gene end by 4 bases; junction bases not matched to a gene: 6. The germline gives CDR1 SNHLY, CDR2 FYNNEI. CDR3 in amino acids: CASLSGSGYEQYF. CDR3 in DNA: TGTGCCAGCCTTAGCGGGAGTGGGTACGAGCAGTACTTC.

The genes are TRBV2 and TRBJ2-7; 7 bases match TRBD2. The CDR3 sequence is 11 residues long. After removal of 6 bases from V and 5 bases from J, the junction contained 1 base not matched to a gene. CDR1 and CDR2 (germline): SNHLY, FYNNEI. The CDR3 sequence: CASRGGNEQYF. CDR3 coding DNA: TGTGCCAGCAGGGGGGGGAACGAGCAGTACTTC.

V is TRBV18 and J is TRBJ2-7; D tentatively reads TRBD1 or TRBD2 (5 bases each). Germline CDR1 and CDR2: KGHSH and LQKENI. CDR3 length: 15 residues. V dropped 3 bases and J dropped 2 bases, with 14 bases sitting between them. The CDR3 sequence: CASSPLTRGTYEQYF. DNA for the CDR3: TGTGCCAGCTCACCCCTCACGAGGGGTACCTACGAGCAGTACTTC.

This clone occurred once. The chain joins TRBV9 to TRBJ2-6; perhaps TRBD1 as D (6 bases). The CDR3 runs 17 residues. Trimming pared 1 base from V and 4 bases from J, leaving 15 bases between. Germline V gene lookup returns CDR1 SGDLS and CDR2 YYNGEE. For the CDR3, the DNA is TGTGCCAGCAGCGTAAGTGGCAGGGGAACAGGGGCCAACGTCCTGACTTTC. Protein product: CASSVSGRGTGANVLTF. The whole variable domain, filled in from reference TRBV9 and TRBJ2-6, reads DSGVTQTPKHLITATGQRVTLRCSPRSGDLSVYWYQQSLDQGLQFLIQYYNGEERAKGNILERFSAQQFPDLHSELNLSSLELGDSALYFCASSVSGRGTGANVLTFGAGSRLTVL.

V is TRBV2 and J is TRBJ2-1; no clear D gene. CDR1 and CDR2 from the germline V gene are SNHLY and FYNNEI. This CDR3 region has 14 residues. V dropped 6 bases and J dropped 0 bases, with 9 bases sitting between them. CDR3 coding DNA: TGTGCCAGCAGCCCCACACCCTCCTACAATGAGCAGTTCTTC. This encodes CASSPTPSYNEQFF.

This clone occurred a few times. This chain connects TRBV2 to TRBJ1-2; D is possibly TRBD1 (6 bases). Germline V gives CDR1 SNHLY, CDR2 FYNNEI. Trimming cost V 0 bases and J 7 bases, with 12 bases left between them. This CDR3 has 14 amino acids. CDR3 bases: TGTGCCAGCAGTGAAGCTCACCAGACAGGTGGCTACACCTTC. It translates to CASSEAHQTGGYTF.

The chain has TRBV13 and TRBJ2-5, with unresolved D. From germline, CDR1 is PRHDT and CDR2 FYEKMQ (reference sequence). This CDR3 region has 15 residues. Between the trimmed V and J ends, which lost 2 bases and 3 bases, there was a span of 13 bases. CDR3 in amino acids: CASSLRHSREETQYF. The CDR3 region has the DNA TGTGCCAGCAGCTTACGTCACAGTAGGGAAGAGACCCAGTACTTC. Filled out from reference TRBV13 and TRBJ2-5, the complete variable domain reads AAGVIQSPRHLIKEKRETATLKCYPIPRHDTVYWYQQGPGQDPQFLISFYEKMQSDKGSIPDRFSAQQFSDYHSELNMSSLELGDSALYFCASSLRHSREETQYFGPGTRLLVL.

This chain links TRBV29-1 with TRBJ1-2; D possibly corresponds to TRBD1 (6 bases). Germline lookup yields CDR1 SQVTM and CDR2 ANQGSEA. The CDR3 totals 13 residues. V was cut by 8 bases and J by 4 bases, with 17 bases left in between. The CDR3 DNA follows: TGCAGCTCCACGACCAGAGGGGGCTATGGCTACACCTTC. This codes for CSSTTRGGYGYTF.

The chain joins TRBV18 to TRBJ1-1; D not resolved. V was shortened by 3 bases and J by 2 bases, with 10 bases between the two germline ends. The CDR3 has 14 amino acids. In germline, CDR1 is KGHSH, CDR2 LQKENI. This CDR3 is CASSPPGPNTEAFF. The CDR3 coding sequence is TGTGCCAGCTCACCCCCGGGCCCCAACACTGAAGCTTTCTTT.

V usage is TRBV5-1 and J usage is TRBJ2-3, with 13 nucleotides matching TRBD2. Trimming cost V 0 bases and J 3 bases; bases outside gene matches: 4. This CDR3 is built from 17 residues. Germline V gene sequence: CDR1 SGHRS, CDR2 YFSETQ. CDR3 nucleotides: TGCGCCAGCAGCTTGGGACGACTAGCGGGAGGAACAGATACGCAGTATTTT. Residues: CASSLGRLAGGTDTQYF. Drawing the rest from reference TRBV5-1 and TRBJ2-3, the complete variable domain is KAGVTQTPRYLIKTRGQQVTLSCSPISGHRSVSWYQQTPGQGLQFLFEYFSETQRNKGNFPGRFSGRQFSNSRSEMNVSTLELGDSALYLCASSLGRLAGGTDTQYFGPGTRLTVL.

The count of this clone is one. The chain is built from TRBV5-4 and TRBJ2-2; 11 bases agree with TRBD2. Trimming at V came to 4 bases and at J to 0 bases, leaving 5 bases not matched to a gene. Germline V CDR1 and CDR2: SGHNT, YYREEE (reference sequence). CDR3 length equals 17 residues. The CDR3 reads CASSPRGLAANTGELFF. CDR3 nucleotides: TGTGCCAGCAGCCCGCGGGGACTAGCGGCGAACACCGGGGAGCTGTTTTTT.